This record covers a single T cell receptor (beta chain). Clones were read by immunoSEQ multiplex PCR, and TCRdb kept only the in-frame ones, dropping some. This sample has around 40,000 clones; approximately 90% occur once, and the top ten carry around 2%. The record originates from a study of PD-L1 blockade in urothelial cancer. The CDR3 loop spans 14 amino acids. V trimming: 3 bases; J trimming: 2 bases; junction bases outside the gene matches: 3. The V gene's germline CDR1 is SGHDN and CDR2 FVKESK. The sequence was obtained from a man in his 60s with urothelial cancer. The specimen comprised PBMCs, sampled around atezolizumab (anti-PD-L1) treatment. The chain recombines TRBV14 with TRBJ2-7, with 8 bases identical to TRBD1. The CDR3 reads CASSHLDRAYEQYF. In DNA, the CDR3 is TGTGCCAGCAGCCATTTGGACAGGGCCTACGAGCAGTACTTC.